This passage covers 8 T cell receptor beta chains from one sample sequenced in a study of OX40 agonist ivuxolimab in advanced cancers. The protocol was immunoSEQ multiplex PCR, while the TCRdb copy is restricted to in-frame clones and leaves out a portion. The sample records 65,000 to 90,000 clones, about 86% being singletons. The sample consisted of CD4+ or CD8+ T cells sorted from blood, taken in a trial of the OX40 agonist ivuxolimab. The receptors originated from an adult with an advanced solid tumor such as melanoma, head and neck, liver or kidney cancer.

This clone appeared a few times. The chain combines TRBV27 with TRBJ1-3; D is perhaps TRBD1 (6 bases). Germline V gene lookup returns CDR1 MNHEY and CDR2 SMNVEV (reference sequence). V was clipped by 5 bases and J by 7 bases, with 12 bases between them. The CDR3 covers 13 residues. CDR3 amino acids: CASSIDRSNTIYF. Here the CDR3 DNA reads TGTGCCAGCAGTATCGACAGGTCGAACACCATATATTTT.

The chain recombines TRBV27 with TRBJ1-4; D is unclear. Trimming pared 2 bases from V and 2 bases from J, leaving 12 bases between. This CDR3 has 16 amino acids. Germline CDR1 reads MNHEY; CDR2 reads SMNVEV (reference sequence). The CDR3 DNA sequence: TGTGCCAGCAGTTTAAGGAACGGACCGACTAATGAAAAACTGTTTTTT. Translation gives CASSLRNGPTNEKLFF.

This clone showed up just once. The CDR3 spells CASSEPSGRFYEQYF. CDR3 nucleotides: TGTGCCAGCAGCGAGCCTAGCGGGAGATTTTACGAGCAGTACTTC. The chain employs TRBV28 and TRBJ2-7, with TRBD2 identical over 10 bases. Germline CDR1 is MDHEN and CDR2 is SYDVKM. The CDR3 runs to 15 residues. The trim removed 6 bases at V and 4 bases at J, leaving 9 bases unmatched.

This chain joins TRBV29-1 and TRBJ2-5; 8 nucleotides align to TRBD1. The germline V gene has CDR1 SQVTM and CDR2 ANQGSEA. After removal of 7 bases from V and 1 base from J, the junction contained 5 bases not matched to a gene. The CDR3 is 13 residues long. DNA for the CDR3: TGCAGCGCCCAGACAGGGGTCCAAGAGACCCAGTACTTC. It specifies CSAQTGVQETQYF.

This clone was detected a few times. CDR3 in amino acids: CSARPYTEAFF. The CDR3 nucleotides are TGCAGTGCTAGACCGTACACTGAAGCTTTCTTT. The V and J genes are TRBV20-1 and TRBJ1-1; unclear D gene. Germline-derived CDR1 and CDR2 are DFQATT and SNEGSKA (reference sequence). The CDR3 consists of 11 residues. V was shortened by 2 bases and J by 3 bases, with 4 bases between the two germline ends.

This clone was recorded once. The rearrangement uses TRBV2 and TRBJ2-7, with 9 bases aligning to TRBD2. The CDR3 length is 15 residues. CDR1 and CDR2 (germline): SNHLY, FYNNEI. Trimming took 3 bases from V and 2 from J; bases not matched to a gene: 5. The CDR3 sequence: CASSDVSGSPYEQYF. The CDR3 bases are TGTGCCAGCAGTGATGTTAGCGGGAGTCCCTACGAGCAGTACTTC.

The chain is built from TRBV6-5 and TRBJ1-5, with a possible D match to TRBD1 (6 bases). Trimming removed 5 bases from V and 4 bases from J, with 12 bases in between. Germline lookup yields CDR1 MNHEY and CDR2 SVGAGI. The CDR3 extends over 14 amino acids. DNA for the CDR3: TGTGCCAGCAGTCGCAGGGGCGGTAATCAGCCCCAGCATTTT. Protein: CASSRRGGNQPQHF.

This sequence joins TRBV7-3 and TRBJ2-3, with D tentatively TRBD2 (5 bases). CDR1 and CDR2 from the germline V gene are SGHTA and FQGTGA. The CDR3 extends over 19 amino acids. Deletions cut 6 bases from V and 0 bases from J, with 25 bases between. This CDR3 is CASSPKARSGVNSTDTQYF. The CDR3 DNA reads as TGTGCCAGCAGTCCCAAGGCAAGGAGCGGTGTTAACAGCACAGATACGCAGTATTTT.